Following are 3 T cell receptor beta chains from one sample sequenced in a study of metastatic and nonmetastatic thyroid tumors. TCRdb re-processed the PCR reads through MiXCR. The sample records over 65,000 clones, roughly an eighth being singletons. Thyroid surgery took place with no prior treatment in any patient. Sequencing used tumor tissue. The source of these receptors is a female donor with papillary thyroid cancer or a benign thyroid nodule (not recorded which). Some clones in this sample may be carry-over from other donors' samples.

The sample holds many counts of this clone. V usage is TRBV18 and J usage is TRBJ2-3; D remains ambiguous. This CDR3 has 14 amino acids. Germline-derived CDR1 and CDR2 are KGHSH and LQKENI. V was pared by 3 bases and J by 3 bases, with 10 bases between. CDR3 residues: CASSPQIDTDTQYF. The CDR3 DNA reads TGTGCCAGCTCACCCCAAATAGATACAGATACGCAGTATTTT.

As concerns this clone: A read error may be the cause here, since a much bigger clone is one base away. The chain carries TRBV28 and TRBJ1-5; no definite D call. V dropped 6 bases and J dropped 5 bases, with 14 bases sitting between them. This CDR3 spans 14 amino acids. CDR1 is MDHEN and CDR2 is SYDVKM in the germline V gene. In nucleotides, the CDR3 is TGTGCCAGCAGGCAGTCCTGGAAATATCAGCCCCAGCATTTT. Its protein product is CASRQSWKYQPQHF.

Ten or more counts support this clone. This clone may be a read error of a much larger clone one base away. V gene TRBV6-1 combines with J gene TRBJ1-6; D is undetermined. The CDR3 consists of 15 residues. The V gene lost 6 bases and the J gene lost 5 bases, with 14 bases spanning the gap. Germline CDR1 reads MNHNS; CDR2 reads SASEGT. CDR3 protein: CASSPGRTNNSPLHF. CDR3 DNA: TGTGCCAGCAGCCCAGGCAGGACCAATAATTCACCCCTCCACTTT.